Listed below are T cell receptor beta chains from one sample, sequenced in a study of technical replicates of blood from a handful of donors. The repertoire was sequenced with immunoSEQ multiplex PCR; TCRdb's copy has only in-frame clones and lacks some. This table holds some 58,000 clones, approximately 94% found once. Sequencing input: T cells isolated from PBMCs. The origin of the receptors is a human donor in good health. Each CDR3 is given with its conserved first and last residue. D genes are given only for firm matches. Some rows have no size entry. The others give once, few or many, or a class for an expanded clone.

J,length,size,D,V,CDR3,DNA
TRBJ1-2,15,once,-,TRBV7-9,CASSLARGGNYGYTF,TGTGCCAGCAGCTTAGCGAGAGGAGGGAACTATGGCTACACCTTC
TRBJ2-3,16,-,-,TRBV10-3,CAISESKLEPADTQYF,TGTGCCATCAGTGAGTCGAAGCTAGAACCGGCAGATACGCAGTATTTT
TRBJ2-5,16,-,-,TRBV5-1,CASRTTPASGGETQYF,TGCGCCAGCAGGACTACCCCAGCGAGTGGTGGAGAGACCCAGTACTTC
TRBJ2-1,17,-,-,TRBV11-3,CASSAMTGSRSYNEQFF,TGTGCCAGCAGCGCGATGACAGGATCTAGGTCCTACAATGAGCAGTTCTTC
TRBJ2-2,12,-,-,TRBV29-1,CSVVFGTGELFF,TGCAGCGTTGTCTTCGGTACCGGGGAGCTGTTTTTT
TRBJ2-1,11,-,-,TRBV5-1,CASSLISEQFF,TGCGCCAGCAGCTTGATCAGTGAGCAGTTCTTC
TRBJ1-1,15,-,-,TRBV10-1,CASSDIPSAGGGAFF,TGCGCCAGCAGTGACATCCCCTCGGCTGGGGGGGGAGCTTTCTTT
TRBJ1-5,14,-,TRBD1,TRBV7-2,CASSFDRDNQPQHF,TGTGCCAGCAGCTTTGACAGGGACAATCAGCCCCAGCATTTT
TRBJ1-2,13,-,TRBD1,TRBV10-1,CASSEQGGYGYTF,TGCGCCAGCAGTGAGCAGGGGGGCTATGGCTACACCTTC
TRBJ1-2,12,-,-,TRBV5-4,CASSWGGGGRTF,TGTGCCAGCAGCTGGGGGGGAGGGGGTCGGACCTTC
TRBJ1-2,13,-,-,TRBV29-1,CSVVQFQGYGYTF,TGCAGCGTCGTACAGTTTCAGGGCTATGGCTACACCTTC
TRBJ2-7,15,-,TRBD1,TRBV11-2,CASSLFRDRGYEQYF,TGTGCCAGCAGCTTATTCCGGGACAGGGGATACGAGCAGTACTTC
TRBJ1-6,13,-,TRBD1,TRBV11-2,CASSPTGNSPLHF,TGTGCCAGCAGCCCGACAGGGAATTCACCCCTCCACTTT
TRBJ1-1,16,-,-,TRBV18,CASSPGMREVNTEAFF,TGTGCCAGCTCACCAGGGATGAGGGAAGTGAACACTGAAGCTTTCTTT
TRBJ2-3,16,-,TRBD2,TRBV9,CASSVTPGTNTDTQYF,TGTGCCAGCAGCGTGACCCCCGGGACTAACACAGATACGCAGTATTTT
TRBJ2-4,14,-,-,TRBV6-5,CASTVGRASDIQYF,TGTGCCAGCACGGTCGGCAGGGCTTCAGACATTCAGTACTTC
TRBJ2-3,15,-,-,TRBV4-1,CASSLGGGGTDTQYF,TGCGCCAGCAGCCTAGGAGGGGGGGGCACAGATACGCAGTATTTT
TRBJ2-2,15,-,TRBD2,TRBV10-3,CAISDSSGGTGELFF,TGTGCCATCAGTGATTCTAGCGGGGGCACCGGGGAGCTGTTTTTT
TRBJ2-7,17,-,TRBD1,TRBV7-2,CASSLKGDRALHYEQYF,TGTGCCAGCAGCTTAAAGGGGGACAGGGCCCTTCACTACGAGCAGTACTTC
TRBJ2-3,15,-,TRBD1,TRBV7-9,CASSRTGYETDTQYF,TGTGCCAGCAGCCGGACAGGGTATGAAACAGATACGCAGTATTTT
TRBJ2-7,14,-,TRBD1,TRBV6-6,CASTPGDRDYEQYF,TGTGCCAGCACCCCAGGGGACAGGGACTACGAGCAGTACTTC
TRBJ2-1,17,-,-,TRBV28,CASSLLRAGQVYNEQFF,TGTGCCAGCAGTTTATTGCGGGCGGGCCAAGTATACAATGAGCAGTTCTTC
TRBJ2-1,13,-,TRBD2,TRBV11-2,CASSLDAGTSEFF,TGTGCCAGCAGCTTAGACGCGGGGACTAGCGAGTTCTTC
TRBJ2-1,15,-,TRBD2,TRBV7-3,CASSITREGYNEQFF,TGTGCCAGCAGCATCACAAGGGAGGGCTACAATGAGCAGTTCTTC
TRBJ2-6,17,-,-,TRBV29-1,CSVAPGSPRSGANVLTF,TGCAGCGTAGCTCCGGGGTCCCCACGCTCTGGGGCCAACGTCCTGACTTTC
TRBJ2-1,17,-,TRBD1,TRBV29-1,CSSYGQGATSSYNEQFF,TGCAGCAGCTACGGACAGGGCGCCACGAGCTCCTACAATGAGCAGTTCTTC
TRBJ2-2,14,-,-,TRBV5-1,CASSLVPQTGELFF,TGCGCCAGCAGCTTGGTTCCGCAGACCGGGGAGCTGTTTTTT
TRBJ2-7,13,-,-,TRBV5-1,CASSRDFSYEQYF,TGCGCCAGCAGCAGAGACTTCTCCTACGAGCAGTACTTC
TRBJ2-2,16,-,TRBD1,TRBV5-5,CASSPRDRGDTGELFF,TGTGCCAGCAGCCCCCGGGACAGGGGAGATACCGGGGAGCTGTTTTTT
TRBJ2-1,13,-,-,TRBV6-6,CASSYSGYNEQFF,TGTGCCAGCAGTTACTCCGGGTACAATGAGCAGTTCTTC
TRBJ2-1,14,-,TRBD1,TRBV5-1,CASSYRDRHNEQFF,TGCGCCAGCAGCTATCGGGACAGGCACAATGAGCAGTTCTTC
TRBJ2-1,15,-,-,TRBV11-3,CASSSLLVSYNEQFF,TGTGCCAGCAGCTCCTTACTGGTCTCCTACAATGAGCAGTTCTTC
TRBJ2-3,16,-,TRBD2,TRBV5-4,CASSTGTSGPSYTQYF,TGTGCCAGCAGTACAGGGACTAGCGGTCCGAGTTATACGCAGTATTTT
TRBJ1-1,17,-,TRBD1,TRBV10-3,CAISERGQGSRGTEAFF,TGTGCCATCAGTGAGCGGGGACAGGGGAGTCGGGGGACTGAAGCTTTCTTT
TRBJ1-3,16,-,TRBD1,TRBV7-2,CASSLRQGGSGNTIYF,TGTGCCAGCAGCTTAAGACAGGGGGGTTCTGGAAACACCATATATTTT
TRBJ1-6,15,-,TRBD1,TRBV28,CASSYLTGSSSPLHF,TGTGCCAGCAGTTACTTGACAGGGTCGTCTTCACCCCTCCACTTT
TRBJ1-5,14,-,TRBD1,TRBV7-6,CASSWTGGRQPQHF,TGTGCCAGCAGTTGGACAGGAGGGAGGCAGCCCCAGCATTTT
TRBJ2-5,16,-,-,TRBV5-6,CASSLQFGLGQETQYF,TGTGCCAGCAGCTTACAGTTCGGTTTGGGCCAAGAGACCCAGTACTTC
TRBJ1-5,15,-,TRBD1,TRBV5-6,CASSSPRQGAGPQHF,TGTGCCAGCAGCTCCCCCCGACAGGGAGCGGGGCCCCAGCATTTT
TRBJ1-1,14,-,-,TRBV5-1,CASSFGQGNTEAFF,TGCGCCAGCAGCTTTGGCCAGGGGAACACTGAAGCTTTCTTT
TRBJ2-7,15,-,TRBD2,TRBV7-9,CASSSGLAASYEQYF,TGTGCCAGCAGCTCGGGACTAGCGGCTTCTTACGAGCAGTACTTC
TRBJ1-6,14,-,TRBD1,TRBV11-3,CASSARDSDSPLHF,TGTGCCAGCAGCGCCCGGGACAGCGATTCACCCCTCCACTTT
TRBJ2-7,18,-,TRBD2,TRBV11-2,CASSLELAGWSESYEQYF,TGTGCCAGCAGCTTAGAGCTAGCGGGCTGGAGCGAGTCTTACGAGCAGTACTTC